This TCR beta chain was identified in a study of shared clonotypes between healthy human individuals. Both subsets, CD45RA+ naive and CD45RA-negative memory, were split from the CD4+ cells. General study points: What limited the represented genetic and exposure-history diversity was the small number of donors.

The CDR3 extends over 13 amino acids. Trimming took off 5 bases at V and 6 bases at J, with 12 bases between the two ends. Germline lookup yields CDR1 MNHEY and CDR2 SVGAGI. As for this clone: Its antigen is unidentified.

Assay: immunoSEQ multiplex PCR; the TCRdb copy retains only in-frame clones and omits some. The table includes roughly 640,000 clones, 74% detected once. The sequenced sample was memory CD4+ T cells sorted from blood. Sample subset: CD45RA-negative fraction. The clonotype comes from a woman between 25 and 40 years old in good health. V is TRBV6-5 and J is TRBJ2-3, with D possibly matching TRBD1 (6 bases). CDR3 sequence: CASSMDSRDTQYF. CDR3 DNA sequence: TGTGCCAGCAGTATGGACAGTAGGGATACGCAGTATTTT.